This T cell receptor (beta chain) came from a study of T cell responses to AZD1222 COVID-19 vaccine. Study-level results: Females outnumbered males among donors, who were mostly white British; clonal diversity was possibly underestimated. Spike-wide vaccine-associated CD4 TCRs dominated at 160-218 and 743-854. In the spike-specific TCR repertoire, nearly half reportedly target unmutated variant regions.

Sequencing was performed with immunoSEQ multiplex PCR; in TCRdb, only in-frame clones are kept and a portion is missing. The sample records roughly 120,000 clones, around 84% being singletons. This clone has only a few counts. Its antigen is unknown. V dropped 1 base and J dropped 8 bases, with 15 bases sitting between them. The CDR3 covers 14 residues. The germline gives CDR1 SGHDT, CDR2 YYEEEE. The source material was peripheral blood, sampled 28 days after the second AZD1222 dose. This chain links TRBV5-6 with TRBJ1-2, with D possibly being TRBD1 (5 bases). The clonotype originates from an adult who received the AZD1222 COVID-19 vaccine. The CDR3 nucleotides read TGTGCCAGCAGCTTGTCCGGGGCAGGGATAGGCTACACCTTC. This codes for CASSLSGAGIGYTF.